Listed below are T cell receptor beta chains from one sample, sequenced in a study of blood T cell repertoires in COVID-19. TCRdb's copy holds only in-frame clones and misses some; the assay was immunoSEQ multiplex PCR. The sample includes 95,000 to 150,000 clones, roughly 84% of them seen just once. Sequencing input: PBMCs or T cells enriched from blood (not recorded which). The source of these receptors is a woman aged 25 to 39 who had recovered from COVID-19. CDR3s include the opening cysteine and the closing phenylalanine or tryptophan. The order of the fields is clone size, J gene, V gene, D gene, CDR3 DNA, CDR3 protein. D genes are given only for firm matches. Size is stated for part of the rows, as once, few or many counts, or as a class when the clone is expanded.

clone_size: NA
j_call: TRBJ2-7
v_call: TRBV9
d_call: TRBD1
cdr3_nt: TGTGCCAGCAGCGTGGGAATGACAGGGAGCTACGAGCAGTACTTC
cdr3_aa: CASSVGMTGSYEQYF

clone_size: NA
j_call: TRBJ2-3
v_call: TRBV11-2
d_call: NA
cdr3_nt: TGTGCCAGCAGCTTAGTGGGGCATCAAGATACGCAGTATTTT
cdr3_aa: CASSLVGHQDTQYF

clone_size: NA
j_call: TRBJ2-3
v_call: TRBV28
d_call: TRBD2
cdr3_nt: TGTGCCAGCTGCTCGCATAGCGGGAGGGGCACAGATACGCAGTATTTT
cdr3_aa: CASCSHSGRGTDTQYF

clone_size: once
j_call: TRBJ2-1
v_call: TRBV11-3
d_call: TRBD2
cdr3_nt: TGTGCCAGCAGCTTGGGGACTAGCGGGGAGCAGTTCTTC
cdr3_aa: CASSLGTSGEQFF

clone_size: NA
j_call: TRBJ2-1
v_call: TRBV10-3
d_call: TRBD2
cdr3_nt: TGTGCCATCGGAATAGCGGGAGTTGAGCAGTTCTTC
cdr3_aa: CAIGIAGVEQFF

clone_size: NA
j_call: TRBJ1-2
v_call: TRBV28
d_call: NA
cdr3_nt: TGTGCCAGCAGGTCTTATGGCTACACCTTC
cdr3_aa: CASRSYGYTF

clone_size: NA
j_call: TRBJ2-1
v_call: TRBV5-3
d_call: TRBD2
cdr3_nt: TGTGCCAGAACTACAGGCTGGACTAGCGCCAACAATGAGCAGTTCTTC
cdr3_aa: CARTTGWTSANNEQFF

clone_size: NA
j_call: TRBJ2-1
v_call: TRBV12-3/TRBV12-4
d_call: NA
cdr3_nt: TGTGCCAGCAGGGACAATTTCTACAATGAGCAGTTCTTC
cdr3_aa: CASRDNFYNEQFF

clone_size: NA
j_call: TRBJ2-2
v_call: TRBV29-1
d_call: TRBD1
cdr3_nt: TGCAGCGTTCGTCCGGGACAGGGGATAAGGGGGGAGCTGTTTTTT
cdr3_aa: CSVRPGQGIRGELFF

clone_size: NA
j_call: TRBJ2-4
v_call: TRBV19
d_call: TRBD2
cdr3_nt: TGTGCCAGTAGTGAGTTGTGGGGAGGGACCAAAAACATTCAGTACTTC
cdr3_aa: CASSELWGGTKNIQYF

clone_size: few
j_call: TRBJ1-1
v_call: TRBV28
d_call: TRBD1
cdr3_nt: TGTGCCAGCAGTTTAGGCAGGGGGGCTTTCTTT
cdr3_aa: CASSLGRGAFF

clone_size: NA
j_call: TRBJ1-3
v_call: TRBV7-8
d_call: NA
cdr3_nt: TGTGCCAGCAGCCCCCACTCCGGGGCAGGGGCTGGAAACACCATATATTTT
cdr3_aa: CASSPHSGAGAGNTIYF

clone_size: few
j_call: TRBJ2-7
v_call: TRBV7-6
d_call: NA
cdr3_nt: TGTGCCAGCAGCTTAGCTAGTGGCAGGGGCTACGAGCAGTACTTC
cdr3_aa: CASSLASGRGYEQYF

clone_size: NA
j_call: TRBJ2-1
v_call: TRBV7-8
d_call: NA
cdr3_nt: TGTGCCAGCAGCTCGACAGACAGCTACAATGAGCAGTTCTTC
cdr3_aa: CASSSTDSYNEQFF

clone_size: NA
j_call: TRBJ1-1
v_call: TRBV19
d_call: TRBD1
cdr3_nt: TGTGCCAGTAGTAGTCGGACAGGGGCCACTGAAGCTTTCTTT
cdr3_aa: CASSSRTGATEAFF

clone_size: NA
j_call: TRBJ2-1
v_call: TRBV5-1
d_call: TRBD2
cdr3_nt: TGCGCCAGCAGCGCCTGGACTAGCCGACTTAACAATGAGCAGTTCTTC
cdr3_aa: CASSAWTSRLNNEQFF

clone_size: NA
j_call: TRBJ1-5
v_call: TRBV28
d_call: NA
cdr3_nt: TGTGCCAGCAGTCGAGGGATAAGAAATCAGCCCCAGCATTTT
cdr3_aa: CASSRGIRNQPQHF

clone_size: few
j_call: TRBJ1-1
v_call: TRBV7-2
d_call: TRBD1
cdr3_nt: TGTGCCAGCAGCTTCAAGACAGGGCACACTGAAGCTTTCTTT
cdr3_aa: CASSFKTGHTEAFF